This TCR beta chain was captured by sequencing in a study of regulatory T cells in long-lasting Graves disease (dated by TCRdb to 2020 to 2022). Describing the broader study: In the newly diagnosed Graves' disease group, patients had been taking antithyroid drugs for less than 3 months. Peripheral blood TCR sequencing and RNA sequencing compared persistent Graves' disease patients with newly diagnosed Graves' disease patients. The study was registered as a clinical trial and conducted in China. A total of about 33 samples underwent TCR sequencing, from 13 patients with persistent Graves' disease and some 20 patients with newly diagnosed Graves' disease. The investigation overall reported the following: Because the primary lesion, thyroid tissue, could not be accessed, the study looked at peripheral blood alone. Compared with newly diagnosed patients, patients with persistent Graves' disease had lower TCR Shannon entropy and fewer highly expanded clones, which suggests clonal expansion. More public clonotypes were shared among persistent patients (under 3,000) than among newly diagnosed patients (966). Persistent disease showed preferential use of TRBV28, TRBJ1-2 and TRBJ2-5, whereas newly diagnosed disease favored TRBV20-1 and TRBJ2-1. Only the TCR beta chain was sequenced and analyzed. As a limitation, the authors acknowledged that the small sample size may reduce accuracy.

After removal of 6 bases from V and 9 bases from J, the junction retains 16 bases not matched to a gene. The CDR3, from cysteine to phenylalanine, totals 16 residues. The kept DNA is CDR3 alone, 48 bases in frame from the first base. The germline V gene sets CDR1 to SGHVS and CDR2 to FQNEAQ. The protocol used for the library was multiplex PCR. Sequencing was carried out with an Illumina HiSeq 4000. iRepertoire HTBI primers and Arm-PCR amplification of CDR3 regions were used to construct TCR beta libraries. Before sequencing, the PCR products underwent gel purification. The study's processing was this. Gene usage analysis of CDR3 amino acid clonotypes relied on the 60 to 65 TRBV and about 13 TRBJ segments identified across samples. Filtered high-quality paired reads were merged into contigs using COPE and FqMerger. Contigs were aligned with BLAST to IMGT TRBV, TRBD and TRBJ reference genes, and CDR3 was defined per IMGT. Highly expanded clones were defined as clonotypes with a frequency above 0.1%. Shannon entropy was used to measure repertoire diversity, and the Gini coefficient was used to measure V-J evenness. A clonotype found in more than one individual was treated as public. The public reads were reanalyzed by TCRdb: fastp trimming at Q25, MiXCR alignment, in-frame beta chains only. Duplicate CDR3 protein sequences are folded into a single record with the most common DNA and genes. In this record, the V and J calls reflect TCRdb's handling and not the investigators' own analysis. Here the sample has roughly 420,000 distinct CDR3 sequences; about 15% occur a single time. Clones ranked in the top ten supply about 25% of the sample.

In light of the paper, this sample's time point label describes: newly diagnosed GD, antithyroid drugs for less than 3 months. RNA was extracted from PBMCs in TRIzol for both TCR sequencing and RNA sequencing. The diagnosis of Graves' disease was made according to American Thyroid Association guidelines. Recruitment of patients was carried out at an endocrinology department in Xi'an, China. From each patient, 8 to 10 milliliters of peripheral blood was collected into an EDTA anticoagulant tube. PBMCs were isolated by Ficoll Paque Plus density gradient separation without further T cell sorting. An Agilent 2100 Bioanalyzer and agarose gel were used to check RNA quality, while a NanoDrop 2000 measured RNA concentration. This clonotype appeared many times. This clone's antigen is unknown. Base qualities are not provided; no much larger clone lies one nucleotide away. These same data were also listed under a study on T cells in Graves' hyperthyroidism and ophthalmopathy. The second study also describes: Stable Graves' hyperthyroidism was defined as the absence of progression to ophthalmopathy over 18 months of follow-up. Hyperthyroidism patients were aged 18 to 65 years and newly diagnosed, with disease duration of less than 2 months. Any patient with an uncontrolled infection, another autoimmune disease, pregnancy or lactation was excluded. Diagnoses were established on the basis of clinical symptoms, serum thyroxine and TRAb, thyroid ultrasound, and orbital computed tomography. A first-round RT-PCR of the TCR CDR3 used the HTBI primer set with the Qiagen OneStep RT-PCR kit. Most expanded thyroid clonotypes (frequency above 0.001) were also detected in blood, suggesting blood repertoires may reflect thyroid immune responses. Ophthalmopathy was separated from stable hyperthyroidism by a 13 V-J signature model, with approximately 86% sensitivity and roughly 84% specificity obtained in cross-validation and 80%/75% obtained in testing. In validation, progression to ophthalmopathy was predicted by the model with 70.59% sensitivity and around 75% specificity, a median of 6.5 months before onset. To identify distinguishing TCR V-J signatures, a discovery cohort of around 100 patients was used, comprising some 43 with Graves' ophthalmopathy and some 57 with stable Graves' hyperthyroidism. Whether ophthalmopathy could be predicted prospectively was tested in an independent validation cohort made up of roughly 19 hyperthyroidism patients plus 17 patients who later progressed to ophthalmopathy. The 100 discovery patients were divided at random into training and test sets in a 7:3 ratio. In about 6 Graves' hyperthyroidism patients, the study also compared T-cell repertoires from thyroid tissue with T-cell repertoires from blood. Following sampling, methimazole starting at 30 mg daily was given to hyperthyroidism patients, and high-dose intravenous methylprednisolone was given to ophthalmopathy patients. The libraries were constructed in a second round of multiplex PCR and then size-selected and purified. The libraries were sequenced on an Illumina HiSeq2000 using paired-end 100 bp reads. Raw data were processed with SOAPnuke, discarding reads with adapters, uncalled bases, mean Phred below 15, or no exact constant-primer or identifier match. High-quality paired reads were merged with COPE v1.2.5, and unique nucleotide sequences were defined as clonotypes. MiTCR v1.1 was used to align the clonotypes against IMGT TRBV, TRBD and TRBJ reference segments. Only V-J combinations with frequency above 0.0001, covering about 99% of repertoires, were analysed. A TCS score was defined as the ratio of F50 (clonal expansion) to E x V (chaos), with BLOSUM62-based TCRdist applied between CDR3 peptides within each V-J. Welch's t-statistics and random forest reduced around 510 V-J features to 13, which were used in a naive Bayes classifier (R e1071). Sample size was not statistically predetermined, and investigators were not blinded to group allocation. The paper reports TCR Vbeta CDR3 sequencing of approximately 140 peripheral blood samples: around 45 ophthalmopathy, some 80 hyperthyroidism and around 17 progressor patients.

The sequence links TRBV7-8 to TRBJ2-1, with 8 central nucleotides matching TRBD2. The source material was peripheral blood mononuclear cells (PBMCs), sampled at new diagnosis, from a patient treated with antithyroid drugs. This TCR derives from a woman aged 18-29 years with Graves disease. Donor details come from another sample of the same person, matched by shared clones. The CDR3 reads as follows: CASSNALADEESEQFF. The sequenced DNA is TGTGCCAGCAGTAATGCACTAGCGGACGAGGAGAGTGAGCAGTTCTTC.